The 22 T cell receptor beta chains listed next were all sequenced from one sample in a study of T cell responses to AZD1222 COVID-19 vaccine. Here immunoSEQ multiplex PCR was the method, and the copy in TCRdb shows in-frame clones only, minus some. The table has around 84,000 clones, roughly 87% seen once. This sample comprised peripheral blood, obtained on day 0 of AZD1222 vaccination. The receptors come from an adult in good health.

The chain is built from TRBV7-2 and TRBJ2-5, with 7 bases identical to TRBD2. Germline V gene data show CDR1 as SGHTA and CDR2 as FQGNSA. V was clipped by 8 bases and J by 0 bases; unmatched bases: 9. This CDR3 comprises 15 residues. The CDR3 is CASCGSLRYQETQYF. In nucleotides, the CDR3 is TGTGCCAGCTGCGGGAGTCTACGGTACCAAGAGACCCAGTACTTC.

This chain uses TRBV11-3 with TRBJ2-1, with no clear D. There are 15 residues in the CDR3. Trimming stripped 5 bases from V and 0 bases from J, with 11 bases between. CDR1 SGHNT and CDR2 YENEEA come from the germline V gene. Written as DNA, the CDR3 is TGTGCCAGCAGCCTCGGGCGTTCCTCCTACAATGAGCAGTTCTTC. Translation gives CASSLGRSSYNEQFF.

CDR3: CSAIDATNEKLFF. Written as DNA, the CDR3 is TGCAGTGCTATTGATGCAACTAATGAAAAACTGTTTTTT. The chain employs TRBV20-1 and TRBJ1-4; no clear D. Trimming cost V 4 bases and J 0 bases, with 6 bases left between them. CDR1 DFQATT and CDR2 SNEGSKA come from the germline V gene (reference sequence). The CDR3 is made up of 13 amino acids.

This clone was observed once. V gene TRBV10-3 combines with J gene TRBJ2-1, with 8 bases aligning to TRBD2. With 6 bases clipped from V and 1 base from J, the junction kept 8 bases outside the gene matches. The germline V gene has CDR1 ENHRY and CDR2 SYGVKD. The CDR3 consists of 16 residues. The CDR3 region is CAIRASGSVSYNEQFF. DNA of the CDR3: TGTGCCATCAGGGCCAGCGGGAGTGTTTCCTACAATGAGCAGTTCTTC.

V and J are TRBV5-8 and TRBJ1-1; D not resolved. The V gene lost 2 bases and the J gene lost 1 base, with 6 bases spanning the gap. The CDR3 spans 13 residues. Germline lookup yields CDR1 SGHTS and CDR2 YDEGEE. The CDR3, as DNA: TGTGCCAGCAGCTTTTCAGAGAACACTGAAGCTTTCTTT. Translating it yields CASSFSENTEAFF.

The chain combines TRBV19 with TRBJ1-1; 7 bases line up with TRBD1. V was pared by 4 bases and J by 5 bases, with 7 bases of the junction left unmatched. Germline V gives CDR1 LNHDA, CDR2 SQIVND (reference sequence). CDR3 length: 14 amino acids. The CDR3 is CASSTQGVGTEAFF. CDR3 coding DNA: TGTGCCAGTAGTACCCAGGGGGTTGGGACTGAAGCTTTCTTT.

The chain links TRBV6-5 to TRBJ1-2; D is unclear. The CDR3 covers 14 residues. CDR1 is MNHEY and CDR2 is SVGAGI in the germline V gene. Trimming removed 0 bases at V and 6 bases at J, with 11 bases between. Written as DNA, the CDR3 is TGTGCCAGCAGTTACTCGAACCGACCTGATGGCTACACCTTC. Its protein is CASSYSNRPDGYTF.

This rearrangement joins TRBV19 to TRBJ1-4, with D uncertain. The CDR3 sequence is 17 residues long. V lost 0 bases, J lost 0 bases, and 11 bases lay in between. Germline CDR1 LNHDA, CDR2 SQIVND (reference sequence). The CDR3 DNA is TGTGCCAGTAGTATAGATCTTACGAGGTCAACTAATGAAAAACTGTTTTTT. Protein product: CASSIDLTRSTNEKLFF.

The rearrangement links TRBV6-5 to TRBJ2-4; TRBD2 is a possible D gene (7 bases). This CDR3 is built from 15 residues. V was clipped by 2 bases and J by 6 bases, with 14 bases between them. The V gene's germline CDR1 is MNHEY and CDR2 SVGAGI. CDR3 bases: TGTGCCAGCAGTTACGAGGGCGGGGGCGGAAACATTCAGTACTTC. Amino acid sequence: CASSYEGGGGNIQYF.

CDR3: CSVRGGTEAFF. The CDR3 coding sequence is TGCAGCGTCCGGGGGGGCACTGAAGCTTTCTTT. The chain joins TRBV29-1 to TRBJ1-1; D is possibly TRBD1 (5 bases). CDR1 and CDR2 from the germline V gene are SQVTM and ANQGSEA. V shed 6 bases and J shed 4 bases, with 9 bases lying between them. The CDR3 is made up of 11 amino acids.

V and J are TRBV11-1 and TRBJ2-7, with 8 bases fitting TRBD1. V gave up 5 bases and J gave up 2 bases; unmatched junction bases: 5. The CDR3 has 14 amino acids. The germline gives CDR1 SGHAT, CDR2 FQDESV (reference sequence). CDR3 amino acids: CASSRGQGAYEQYF. The CDR3, as DNA: TGTGCCAGCAGCCGCGGACAGGGCGCCTACGAGCAGTACTTC.

V and J are TRBV18 and TRBJ1-6, with D possibly matching TRBD1 (5 bases). The CDR3 extends over 18 amino acids. Trimming took off 6 bases at V and 0 bases at J, with 18 bases between the two ends. Per germline, CDR1 KGHSH and CDR2 LQKENI. In DNA, the CDR3 is TGTGCCAGCTCCCACGGCCGACAGACCCTCTCCTATAATTCACCCCTCCACTTT. As protein: CASSHGRQTLSYNSPLHF.

V gene TRBV3-1 (or the pseudogene TRBV3-2) combines with J gene TRBJ2-5, with D uncertain. The CDR3 consists of 13 residues. Trimming removed 3 bases at V and 2 bases at J, with 7 bases between. The germline gives CDR1 LGHDT, CDR2 YNNKEL (reference sequence). The CDR3 protein is CASSQYLQETQYF. The CDR3 region has the DNA TGTGCCAGCAGCCAGTACCTTCAAGAGACCCAGTACTTC.

V gene TRBV6-5 combines with J gene TRBJ2-3; D is possibly TRBD2 (7 bases). The CDR3 totals 15 residues. CDR1 and CDR2 from the germline V gene are MNHEY and SVGAGI. With 0 bases removed from V and 5 bases from J, the gap between germline ends came to 12 bases. CDR3 region: CASSYSGGRQDTQYF. Here the CDR3 DNA reads TGTGCCAGCAGTTACTCCGGGGGGCGCCAAGATACGCAGTATTTT.

The chain recombines TRBV2 with TRBJ2-1; TRBD2 agrees at 11 bases. V was pared by 7 bases and J by 8 bases, with 13 bases of the junction left unmatched. The germline V gene encodes CDR1 SNHLY and CDR2 FYNNEI. The CDR3 extends over 16 amino acids. CDR3 loop: CASIPRVAGGPHEQFF. The DNA of the CDR3 is TGTGCCAGCATCCCCCGGGTAGCGGGAGGGCCCCATGAGCAGTTCTTC. The full variable domain, completed using reference TRBV2 and TRBJ2-1, is EPEVTQTPSHQVTQMGQEVILRCVPISNHLYFYWYRQILGQKVEFLVSFYNNEISEKSEIFDDQFSVERPDGSNFTLKIRSTKLEDSAMYFCASIPRVAGGPHEQFFGPGTRLTVL.

The genes are TRBV7-2 and TRBJ1-5; D gene unclear. Between the trimmed V and J ends, which lost 2 bases and 4 bases, there was a span of 3 bases. Germline V gene sequence: CDR1 SGHTA, CDR2 FQGNSA. The CDR3 extends over 12 amino acids. CDR3 amino acids: CASSLSNQPQHF. In nucleotides, the CDR3 is TGTGCCAGCAGCTTATCGAATCAGCCCCAGCATTTT.

The DNA for the CDR3 is TGTGCCAGCACCTATTACCCAGGGGACTATGGCTACACCTTC. This translates into CASTYYPGDYGYTF. This chain links TRBV7-3 with TRBJ1-2; D might be TRBD1 (6 bases). The CDR3 runs 14 residues. V lost 7 bases to trimming and J lost 3 bases, with 15 bases between them. Germline CDR1 SGHTA, CDR2 FQGTGA.

CDR3: CASSRNSGGYNEQFF. The CDR3 region has the DNA TGTGCCAGCAGCCGAAATAGCGGGGGATACAATGAGCAGTTCTTC. The gene calls are TRBV7-9 and TRBJ2-1; 9 bases agree with TRBD2. CDR3 length: 15 amino acids. Germline lookup yields CDR1 SEHNR and CDR2 FQNEAQ (reference sequence). The trim removed 5 bases at V and 4 bases at J, leaving 6 bases unmatched.

The chain's CDR3 is CASSFRASSYNEQFF. DNA for the CDR3: TGCGCCAGCAGCTTCAGGGCAAGCTCCTACAATGAGCAGTTCTTC. The chain is built from TRBV5-1 and TRBJ2-1; perhaps TRBD1 as D (5 bases). CDR1 is SGHRS and CDR2 is YFSETQ in the germline V gene. The CDR3 is 15 amino acids. Trimming pared 2 bases from V and 0 bases from J, leaving 9 bases between.

This clone has just one count. V gene TRBV19 combines with J gene TRBJ1-2; D gene ambiguous. V dropped 6 bases and J dropped 1 base, with 18 bases sitting between them. Germline CDR1 and CDR2: LNHDA and SQIVND (reference sequence). The CDR3 extends over 16 amino acids. The CDR3 coding sequence is TGTGCCAGTAGGTCTCCAGTTGGACGGATTAACTATGGCTACACCTTC. It specifies CASRSPVGRINYGYTF.

The chain uses TRBV30 and TRBJ2-1; 7 positions match TRBD1. The CDR3 is 16 residues long. Unmatched junction bases numbered 9, after V lost 4 bases and J lost 0 bases. Germline assignment: CDR1 GTSNPN and CDR2 SVGIG (reference sequence). The DNA of the CDR3 is TGTGCCTGGACAGGGGGTCGAACACTCTCCTACAATGAGCAGTTCTTC. It is translated as CAWTGGRTLSYNEQFF.

CDR3 bases: TGTGCCAGCAGTTCCCCGTCGTGGACGAACACTGAAGCTTTCTTT. It translates to CASSSPSWTNTEAFF. The chain links TRBV6-5 to TRBJ1-1; D remains unclear. CDR1 is MNHEY and CDR2 is SVGAGI in the germline V gene. With 4 bases removed from V and 1 base from J, the gap between germline ends came to 13 bases. CDR3 length: 15 residues.